The 11 T cell receptor beta chains given below trace back to one sample, sequenced in a study of blood T cell repertoires in COVID-19. Some clones are missing from TCRdb's copy, which holds only in-frame ones; the method was immunoSEQ multiplex PCR. Of 150,000 to 200,000 clones in the sample, about 83% were seen once. Sequencing used peripheral blood. The source of these receptors is a man between 18 and 35 years old with active or convalescent COVID-19.

This chain uses TRBV25-1 with TRBJ2-2; a possible D gene is TRBD2 (6 bases). CDR1 is MGHDK and CDR2 is SYGVNS in the germline V gene. V shed 6 bases and J shed 3 bases, with 14 bases lying between them. The CDR3 spans 15 residues. CDR3 protein: CASSQGLRDTGELFF. CDR3 DNA: TGTGCCAGCAGCCAGGGACTGCGGGACACCGGGGAGCTGTTTTTT.

This clone appeared a few times. This sequence joins TRBV11-3 and TRBJ1-5; D may be TRBD1 (5 bases). V shed 5 bases and J shed 0 bases, with 23 bases lying between them. The CDR3 runs 19 residues. Looked up from germline, CDR1 is SGHNT and CDR2 is YENEEA. For the CDR3, the DNA is TGTGCCAGCAGCCGACCGACATTTCTATGGACACATAGCAATCAGCCCCAGCATTTT. Its translation is CASSRPTFLWTHSNQPQHF. The variable domain in full, completed from reference TRBV11-3 and TRBJ1-5, reads EAGVVQSPRYKIIEKKQPVAFWCNPISGHNTLYWYLQNLGQGPELLIRYENEEAVDDSQLPKDRFSAERLKGVDSTLKIQPAELGDSAVYLCASSRPTFLWTHSNQPQHFGDGTRLSIL.

In this sample, this clone turned up once. The chain links TRBV24-1 to TRBJ1-6; D is uncertain. Per the germline V gene, CDR1 is KGHDR and CDR2 is SFDVKD. With 3 bases removed from V and 9 bases from J, the gap between germline ends came to 14 bases. This CDR3 has 15 residues. The CDR3 DNA sequence: TGTGCCACCAGTGATAGTTCGGTGAGAGGTTCACCCCTCCACTTT. The encoded protein is CATSDSSVRGSPLHF.

The genes are TRBV28 and TRBJ2-7, with D possibly TRBD1 on 6 matching bases. This CDR3 spans 17 amino acids. Germline lookup yields CDR1 MDHEN and CDR2 SYDVKM. V lost 4 bases and J 4 bases, leaving 23 bases between the germline ends. CDR3 loop: CASSSEPGPQGPYEQYV. For the CDR3, the DNA is TGTGCCAGCAGTTCGGAACCCGGGCCACAGGGCCCTTACGAGCAGTACGTC.

The V gene is TRBV12-3 or TRBV12-4, the J gene TRBJ1-1, with 7 bases that match TRBD1. Germline trimming cut 5 bases from V and 2 bases from J; bases unmatched to any gene: 2. The CDR3 length is 13 residues. Here the CDR3 reads CASSRTGNTEAFF. CDR3 sequence (DNA): TGTGCCAGCAGTAGGACAGGTAACACTGAAGCTTTCTTT.

This clone was counted between two and nine times. The chain couples TRBV10-3 to TRBJ1-1, with D possibly matching TRBD1 (5 bases). This CDR3 has 13 residues. Per the germline V gene, CDR1 is ENHRY and CDR2 is SYGVKD. V lost 6 bases and J lost 1, with 9 bases in between. For the CDR3, the DNA is TGTGCCATCAGGGGGGGAGGGAACACTGAAGCTTTCTTT. Protein: CAIRGGGNTEAFF.

CDR3 DNA sequence: TGTGCCAGCAGCTTGACGACAGGGAACACTGAAGCTTTCTTT. The encoded protein is CASSLTTGNTEAFF. The chain couples TRBV7-9 to TRBJ1-1, with D possibly matching TRBD1 (6 bases). Germline V gene lookup returns CDR1 SEHNR and CDR2 FQNEAQ (reference sequence). This CDR3 is 14 amino acids long. Trimming cost V 3 bases and J 1 base, with 9 bases left between them.

This clone appeared once. The chain joins TRBV14 to TRBJ1-1; 10 bases align to TRBD1. Germline V gene lookup returns CDR1 SGHDN and CDR2 FVKESK. Trimming removed 8 bases from V and 4 bases from J; junction bases left unmatched: 4. The CDR3 totals 13 residues. The CDR3 protein is CASGWTGGTEAFF. As DNA, the CDR3 is TGTGCCAGCGGATGGACAGGGGGCACTGAAGCTTTCTTT.

V gene TRBV5-1 combines with J gene TRBJ1-4; a possible D gene is TRBD1 (5 bases). Germline CDR1 reads SGHRS; CDR2 reads YFSETQ. CDR3 length: 15 amino acids. V dropped 4 bases and J dropped 7 bases, with 17 bases sitting between them. The CDR3 spells CASSPPPGPGEKLFF. DNA of the CDR3: TGCGCCAGCAGCCCCCCGCCAGGGCCCGGTGAAAAACTGTTTTTT.

This chain joins TRBV27 and TRBJ2-3; D unresolved. Germline loops: CDR1 MNHEY, CDR2 SMNVEV (reference sequence). This CDR3 is built from 14 residues. V lost 1 base and J lost 3, with 8 bases in between. CDR3: CASSLLEQTDTQYF. CDR3 in DNA: TGTGCCAGCAGTTTATTGGAGCAGACAGATACGCAGTATTTT.

The chain has TRBV19 and TRBJ2-3; 11 nucleotides line up with TRBD2. The CDR3 runs 17 residues. V lost 1 base and J lost 3; bases outside the gene matches: 6. Germline assignment: CDR1 LNHDA and CDR2 SQIVND (reference sequence). This chain's CDR3 is CASSIGVTSGSTDTQYF. CDR3 coding DNA: TGTGCCAGTAGTATAGGGGTAACTAGCGGGAGTACAGATACGCAGTATTTT.